The 15 T cell receptor beta chains in this list originate from one sample, sequenced in a study of cytomegalovirus exposure and HLA in healthy donors. This PCR relied on a set of 60 Vbeta primers and 13 Jbeta primers. Produced via immunoSEQ multiplex PCR; TCRdb's table is partial and in-frame only. This sample has approximately 140,000 clones, with roughly 80% found just once. Sequenced material: PBMCs. These receptor sequences come from a man aged 40-55 years in good health and CMV-seronegative.

The gene calls are TRBV19 and TRBJ2-5; 13 bases are shared with TRBD2. V dropped 4 bases and J dropped 2; count of bases not matched to a gene: 4. CDR1 is LNHDA and CDR2 is SQIVND in the germline V gene (reference sequence). The CDR3 is 16 amino acids. This chain's CDR3 is CASSRGLAGLQETQYF. The CDR3 nucleotides read TGTGCCAGTAGTAGGGGACTAGCGGGGCTTCAAGAGACCCAGTACTTC. Based on the CDR3 plus reference TRBV19 and TRBJ2-5, the full variable domain is DGGITQSPKYLFRKEGQNVTLSCEQNLNHDAMYWYRQDPGQGLRLIYYSQIVNDFQKGDIAEGYSVSREKKESFPLTVTSAQKNPTAFYLCASSRGLAGLQETQYFGPGTRLLVL.

The chain joins TRBV4-1 to TRBJ1-1; 7 bases are a match to TRBD1. The CDR3 length is 16 residues. Per the germline V gene, CDR1 is MGHRA and CDR2 is YSYEKL. J lost 4 bases, V lost 1 base, and 9 bases had no gene match. CDR3 region: CASSQGQGKRSTEAFF. The DNA for the CDR3 is TGCGCCAGCAGCCAAGGACAGGGAAAGCGGAGCACTGAAGCTTTCTTT.

As concerns this clone: Other DNA sequences in the sample encode the same CDR3. The chain is built from TRBV6-5 and TRBJ1-5, with TRBD1 matching 8 bases. Germline lookup yields CDR1 MNHEY and CDR2 SVGAGI. The V gene end was trimmed by 5 bases and the J gene end by 2 bases; junction bases not matched to a gene: 5. The CDR3 has 15 residues. CDR3 amino acids: CASSPTGVGNQPQHF. DNA for the CDR3: TGTGCCAGCAGTCCGACAGGGGTCGGCAATCAGCCCCAGCATTTT.

The V call is TRBV7-3, the J call TRBJ2-6, with no clear D. CDR3 length: 15 amino acids. Trimming stripped 5 bases from V and 0 bases from J, with 8 bases between. Germline CDR1 reads SGHTA; CDR2 reads FQGTGA. The CDR3, as DNA: TGTGCCAGCAGCGATCGTAGCTCTGGGGCCAACGTCCTGACTTTC. Translating gives CASSDRSSGANVLTF.

The chain couples TRBV25-1 to TRBJ1-2; TRBD1 matches at 7 bases. Germline V gives CDR1 MGHDK, CDR2 SYGVNS. CDR3 length: 11 residues. V lost 8 bases, J lost 9 bases, and 6 bases stayed unmatched. CDR3 region: CASYGTVSYTF. In nucleotides, the CDR3 is TGTGCCAGCTACGGGACAGTCAGCTACACCTTC.

CDR3 DNA: TGCGCCAGCAGCCAAGAAGCGGGGGGCTGGGAGACCCAGTACTTC. This sequence encodes CASSQEAGGWETQYF. The chain uses TRBV4-3 and TRBJ2-5; 9 positions agree with TRBD2. CDR3 length equals 15 residues. Per germline, CDR1 LGHNA and CDR2 YSLEER. The V and J ends lost 0 bases and 5 bases, in that order; junction bases with no gene match: 4.

The rearrangement uses TRBV6-5 and TRBJ2-7; TRBD1 agrees at 9 bases. Per the germline V gene, CDR1 is MNHEY and CDR2 is SVGAGI. The V segment lost 8 bases and the J segment 4 bases; nucleotides outside the gene matches: 12. The CDR3 sequence is 15 residues long. CDR3 nucleotides: TGTGCCAGCTCCCTGGACAGGGGCCCGTATTACGAGCAGTACTTC. It yields the protein CASSLDRGPYYEQYF.

This sequence joins TRBV6-1 and TRBJ1-4; 9 bases are shared with TRBD1. Germline-derived CDR1 and CDR2 are MNHNS and SASEGT. V was clipped by 7 bases and J by 7 bases; unmatched bases: 10. The CDR3 is 15 residues long. The DNA of the CDR3 is TGTGCCAGCACCCCACCGGGACAGGGTCGTGAAAAACTGTTTTTT. Its protein is CASTPPGQGREKLFF.

The chain combines TRBV28 with TRBJ1-5, with D possibly matching TRBD1 (6 bases). The CDR3 has 15 amino acids. Deletions cut 3 bases from V and 4 bases from J, with 13 bases between. Germline V CDR1 and CDR2: MDHEN, SYDVKM. In DNA, the CDR3 is TGTGCCAGCAGTTTTGAAACAGGGTGGAATCAGCCCCAGCATTTT. It encodes CASSFETGWNQPQHF.

The chain joins TRBV7-3 to TRBJ1-1; possible D gene TRBD1, 6 bases. Germline V CDR1 and CDR2: SGHTA, FQGTGA. The length of the CDR3 is 13 residues. Trimming cost V 5 bases and J 5 bases, with 12 bases left between them. CDR3: CASSLSGVTEAFF. In DNA, the CDR3 is TGTGCCAGCAGCCTCTCAGGGGTGACTGAAGCTTTCTTT.

The rearrangement joins TRBV4-1 to TRBJ1-3, with D hard to call. Looked up from germline, CDR1 is MGHRA and CDR2 is YSYEKL. This CDR3 is built from 16 residues. Trimming took 4 bases from V and 0 from J, leaving 13 bases between them. The CDR3 spells CASSRIQTSSGNTIYF. Written as DNA, the CDR3 is TGCGCCAGCAGCCGGATACAGACGAGCTCTGGAAACACCATATATTTT.

The chain has TRBV7-2 and TRBJ1-4; the match to TRBD1 covers 7 bases. This CDR3 is 16 amino acids long. Germline V gives CDR1 SGHTA, CDR2 FQGNSA. V lost 2 bases, J lost 6 bases, and 9 bases stayed unmatched. The CDR3 sequence is CASSLNPGQKDEKLFF. As DNA, the CDR3 is TGTGCCAGCAGCTTAAACCCGGGACAGAAAGATGAAAAACTGTTTTTT.

This chain connects TRBV9 to TRBJ1-6; TRBD1 matches 7 bases. The CDR3 runs to 13 residues. The germline V gene encodes CDR1 SGDLS and CDR2 YYNGEE. Trimming removed 6 bases from V and 8 bases from J; junction bases left unmatched: 5. Written as DNA, the CDR3 is TGTGCCAGCAATCGGGACAGTTATTCACCCCTCCACTTT. Protein: CASNRDSYSPLHF.

This clone has just one count. The chain joins TRBV6-4 to TRBJ2-5; 12 nucleotides align to TRBD2. CDR1 is MRHNA and CDR2 is SNTAGT in the germline V gene. With V trimmed by 5 bases and J by 4 bases, 2 bases remained unmatched. CDR3 length equals 14 residues. The CDR3 reads CASSPTSGGETQYF. The CDR3, as DNA: TGTGCCAGCAGTCCGACTAGCGGGGGAGAGACCCAGTACTTC.

The rearrangement joins TRBV25-1 to TRBJ1-2; 8 bases map to TRBD1. Germline loops: CDR1 MGHDK, CDR2 SYGVNS. This CDR3 comprises 17 residues. The V gene end was trimmed by 2 bases and the J gene end by 3 bases; junction bases not matched to a gene: 11. As DNA, the CDR3 is TGTGCCAGCAGTGAAACGAGGAACAGGGGGAAGGACTATGGCTACACCTTC. Protein: CASSETRNRGKDYGYTF.